This T cell receptor beta chain stems from a study of blood T cell repertoires in COVID-19. For the study at large: Spain, Italy and the United States supplied samples that represented acute and convalescent COVID-19. Sample material is recorded as cDNA or gDNA derived from T cells, B-cell-depleted T cells, or PBMCs.

V dropped 5 bases and J dropped 2 bases, with 16 bases sitting between them. The CDR3 contains 14 residues. The germline CDR1 and CDR2 sequences are GTSNPN and SVGIG (reference sequence). In the original workflow: Estimation of nucleated cell counts was performed using reference gene primer amplification. TCRdb's table, derived via immunoSEQ multiplex PCR, lists solely in-frame clones and lacks some. V, J and clone size were drawn from that table, and D and trimming were deduced from the DNA. Of hundreds of thousands of clones listed, more than 80% are singletons. The clonotype originates from a woman aged 25 to 39 with active or convalescent COVID-19. V usage is TRBV30 and J usage is TRBJ2-7; possibly TRBD2 for D (6 bases). Specimen: peripheral blood. The CDR3 DNA reads TGTGCCTGGGCATCCCTAGGAGGGACCTACGAGCAGTACTTC. Amino acids: CAWASLGGTYEQYF.